The clone carrying this TCR beta chain is termed large. Its antigen is unidentified. A mixed TRB-A/B primer pool amplified rearranged TRB by multiplex touch-down PCR. TCRdb analysed the multiplex PCR reads with MiXCR anew, one entry per CDR3 protein. Here the sample spans roughly 4,000 distinct CDR3 sequences, 39% being singletons. Amplification of TCR beta used genomic DNA extracted from peripheral blood. The germline V gene encodes CDR1 LNHDA and CDR2 SQIVND (reference sequence). V was clipped by 5 bases and J by 0 bases, with 11 bases between them. The CDR3 loop spans 16 amino acids. This specimen belongs to a study of T cell repertoires in aging, cancer and after chemotherapy. Study-level background: Six age groups, ranging from 30 or younger to 70 or older, included the donors.

Regarding the study as a whole: In cancer patients, declining TCR diversity with age involved lost richness and lost evenness. Median generation probability rose over the chemotherapy interval in each cancer cohort, suggesting rebound thymic output.

This clonotype was obtained from a human donor with a blood cancer. This chain joins TRBV19 and TRBJ2-6; no firm D call. Sequenced sample: blood. In nucleotides, the CDR3 is TGTGCCAGTAGTGGTCGGACCCACTCTGGGGCCAACGTCCTGACTTTC. It codes for CASSGRTHSGANVLTF.